Following are 10 T cell receptor beta chains from one sample sequenced in a study of T cell responses to AZD1222 COVID-19 vaccine. The protocol was immunoSEQ multiplex PCR, while the TCRdb copy is restricted to in-frame clones and leaves out a portion. Among about 150,000 clones listed, 92% were seen once. Sequenced material: peripheral blood, taken on day 0 of AZD1222 vaccination. Source of these receptors: an adult in good health.

The chain has TRBV28 and TRBJ1-2; 8 nucleotides match TRBD1. The germline V gene encodes CDR1 MDHEN and CDR2 SYDVKM. J was trimmed by 4 bases and V by 5 bases; bases with no gene match: 6. This CDR3 is 14 amino acids long. The CDR3 reads CASSPGGGGYGYTF. The CDR3 DNA follows: TGTGCCAGCAGTCCAGGGGGCGGGGGCTATGGCTACACCTTC.

The chain recombines TRBV4-3 with TRBJ1-3; D is unresolved. The CDR3 has 15 amino acids. V gave up 0 bases and J gave up 3 bases, with 9 bases separating them. Germline V gene sequence: CDR1 LGHNA, CDR2 YSLEER. The CDR3 loop reads CASSQDRYGGNTIYF. The CDR3 nucleotides are TGCGCCAGCAGCCAAGACAGGTATGGTGGAAACACCATATATTTT.

This chain uses TRBV10-3 with TRBJ1-5; no clear D gene. The CDR3 contains 14 residues. V lost 6 bases and J 1 base, leaving 10 bases between the germline ends. Germline V lookup: CDR1 ENHRY, CDR2 SYGVKD. CDR3 bases: TGTGCCATCAGGGACTCGGCAAGCAATCAGCCCCAGCATTTT. Its translation: CAIRDSASNQPQHF.

V gene TRBV19 combines with J gene TRBJ2-1, with D unresolved. CDR1 is LNHDA and CDR2 is SQIVND in the germline V gene (reference sequence). V lost 4 bases to trimming and J lost 10 bases, with 11 bases between them. This CDR3 spans 12 amino acids. Here the CDR3 reads CASSTRPLEQFF. The CDR3 bases are TGTGCCAGTAGTACCCGACCCCTGGAGCAGTTCTTC.

This chain joins TRBV9 and TRBJ2-5; the D is unclear. The CDR3 totals 12 residues. The germline CDR1 and CDR2 sequences are SGDLS and YYNGEE. V was shortened by 3 bases and J by 4 bases, with 7 bases between the two germline ends. CDR3 protein: CASSGTGETQYF. The CDR3 DNA follows: TGTGCCAGCAGCGGGACGGGAGAGACCCAGTACTTC.

This chain uses TRBV5-1 with TRBJ2-7, with 7 bases lining up with TRBD2. In germline, CDR1 is SGHRS, CDR2 YFSETQ. This CDR3 spans 15 amino acids. The ends lost 4 bases at V and 5 bases at J; junction bases unmatched: 12. The CDR3 coding sequence is TGCGCCAGCAGCGGCTCCGAACTTGGGAGGGACGAGCAGTACTTC. Translated: CASSGSELGRDEQYF.

The gene calls are TRBV6-1 and TRBJ1-5; D remains ambiguous. CDR3 length equals 16 residues. The V gene lost 0 bases and the J gene lost 3 bases, with 12 bases spanning the gap. Germline CDR1 and CDR2: MNHNS and SASEGT. The CDR3 spells CASSEARLWNNQPQHF. For the CDR3, the DNA is TGTGCCAGCAGTGAAGCGCGATTATGGAACAATCAGCCCCAGCATTTT.

This clone turned up a few times. In DNA, the CDR3 is TGTGCCAGCAGTTGGACGAGGTCCTATGGCTACACCTTC. It encodes CASSWTRSYGYTF. The rearrangement links TRBV6-2 or TRBV6-3 to TRBJ1-2; D unclear. V dropped 4 bases and J dropped 4 bases, with 10 bases sitting between them. The V gene's germline CDR1 is MNHEY and CDR2 SVGEGT. The CDR3 has 13 residues.

The chain couples TRBV6-1 to TRBJ2-1; TRBD2 might be the D (6 bases). Germline lookup yields CDR1 MNHNS and CDR2 SASEGT. Trimming took off 0 bases at V and 13 bases at J, with 16 bases between the two ends. This CDR3 has 14 residues. This CDR3 is CASSEAQRDLPQFF. DNA of the CDR3: TGTGCCAGCAGTGAAGCCCAACGGGACTTACCCCAGTTCTTC.

V gene TRBV5-6 combines with J gene TRBJ1-4; D not resolved. The CDR3 loop spans 15 amino acids. Germline-derived CDR1 and CDR2 are SGHDT and YYEEEE. With 0 bases removed from V and 3 bases from J, the gap between germline ends came to 9 bases. The CDR3 here is CASSLVGYANEKLFF. The CDR3 nucleotides read TGTGCCAGCAGCTTGGTGGGATACGCTAATGAAAAACTGTTTTTT.